The clone carrying this T cell receptor (beta chain) was observed a single time. A single record per CDR3 protein comes from TCRdb applying MiXCR to the 5' RACE reads. The data show hundreds of thousands of distinct CDR3 sequences, with roughly 15% seen just once and about 22% held by the top ten. This sample is drawn from a study of T-cell memory formation after mild COVID-19. Germline V gives CDR1 KGHDR, CDR2 SFDVKD. The CDR3 totals 15 residues. Trimming took 2 bases from V and 5 from J; bases not matched to a gene: 6. Material: PBMCs or a T cell subset sorted from them (not recorded which). The chain recombines TRBV24-1 with TRBJ1-1, with 8 bases aligning to TRBD1. This receptor was identified in a man between 18 and 29 years old who had mild COVID-19 (a few samples of this study predate the infection). Cell type and time point are not known. CDR3 in DNA: TGTGCCACCAGTGATTCCAGGGGGCCGGGGACTGAAGCTTTCTTT. The encoded protein is CATSDSRGPGTEAFF.